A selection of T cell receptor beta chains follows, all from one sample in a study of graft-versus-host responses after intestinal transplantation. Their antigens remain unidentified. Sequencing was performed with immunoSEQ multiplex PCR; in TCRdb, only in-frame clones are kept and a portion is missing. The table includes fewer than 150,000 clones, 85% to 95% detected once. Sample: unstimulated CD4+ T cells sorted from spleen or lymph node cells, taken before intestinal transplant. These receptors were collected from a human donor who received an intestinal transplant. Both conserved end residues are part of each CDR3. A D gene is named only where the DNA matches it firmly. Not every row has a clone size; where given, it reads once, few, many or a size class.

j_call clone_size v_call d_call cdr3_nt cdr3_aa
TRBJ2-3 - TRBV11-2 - TGTGCCAGCAGCTTATATGGAGATACGCAGTATTTT CASSLYGDTQYF
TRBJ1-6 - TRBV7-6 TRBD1 TGTGCCAGCAGCTATGGGAACAGGGGTGATTCACCCCTCCACTTT CASSYGNRGDSPLHF
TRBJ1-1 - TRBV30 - TGTGCCTGTCAACTGACAGGGAACACTGAAGCTTTCTTT CACQLTGNTEAFF
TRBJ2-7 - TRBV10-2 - TGCGCCAGCAGCCACGGGAGACCGTCCTCCTACGAGCAGTACTTC CASSHGRPSSYEQYF
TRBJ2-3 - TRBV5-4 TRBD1 TGTGCCAGCAGTCGGGACAGCCGCTCACCTTTTCGCACAGATACGCAGTATTTT CASSRDSRSPFRTDTQYF
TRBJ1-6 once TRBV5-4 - TGTGCCAGCAGCTTCGGGCCCCCGGTACTGCGGGGCTATAATTCACCCCTCCACTTT CASSFGPPVLRGYNSPLHF
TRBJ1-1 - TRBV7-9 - TGTGCCAGCAGCCATAGAGGGAGCACTGAAGCTTTCTTT CASSHRGSTEAFF
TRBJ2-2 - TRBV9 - TGTGCCAGCAGCGCCGGGACAATCAACACCGGGGAGCTGTTTTTT CASSAGTINTGELFF
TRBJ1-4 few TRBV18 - TGTGCCAGCTCCGAGTTCAGTACCCCAACTAATGAAAAACTGTTTTTT CASSEFSTPTNEKLFF
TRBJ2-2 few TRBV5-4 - TGTGCCAGCAGCTCACAGGGGAACACCGGGGAGCTGTTTTTT CASSSQGNTGELFF
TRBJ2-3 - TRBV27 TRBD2 TGTGCCAGCAGTCAGACTAGCGTGACAGATACGCAGTATTTT CASSQTSVTDTQYF
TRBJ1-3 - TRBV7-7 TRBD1 TGTGCCAGCAGCCGGGGACAGGGACTTGGAAACACCATATATTTT CASSRGQGLGNTIYF
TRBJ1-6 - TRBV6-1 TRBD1 TGTGCCAGCAGTGAGGACAGGTCTAATTCACCCCTCCACTTT CASSEDRSNSPLHF
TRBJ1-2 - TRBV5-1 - TGCGCCAGCAGCAATGGCAGGGGAGGCACCTATTCTAACTATGGCTACACCTTC CASSNGRGGTYSNYGYTF
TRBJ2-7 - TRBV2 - TGTGCCAGCAGTGATCAAGGCAGCTTTGTCTACGAGCAGTACTTC CASSDQGSFVYEQYF
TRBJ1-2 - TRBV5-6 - TGTGCCAGCACCCTCCCCCGGGGGGTCGAATATGGCTACACCTTC CASTLPRGVEYGYTF
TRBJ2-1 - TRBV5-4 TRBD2 TGTGCCAGCAGCTTGGGGACTAGCGGGGGGGCGAGGAATGAGCAGTTCTTC CASSLGTSGGARNEQFF
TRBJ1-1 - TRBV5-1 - TGCGCCAGCAGCTTTCTCTCAGGGGACACTGAAGCTTTCTTT CASSFLSGDTEAFF
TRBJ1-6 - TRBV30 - TGTGCCTGGAGTGATGGGCCGGTAGTATCACCCCTCCACTTT CAWSDGPVVSPLHF
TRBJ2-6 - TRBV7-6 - TGTGCCAGCAGCTTAGATCGGGGGGCCAACGTCCTGACTTTC CASSLDRGANVLTF
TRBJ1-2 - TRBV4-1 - TGCGCCAGCAGCCAAGAACTCGGCAACTATGGCTACACCTTC CASSQELGNYGYTF
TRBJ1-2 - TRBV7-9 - TGTGCCAGCAGCTCCGCCGGCGGCTACACCTTC CASSSAGGYTF
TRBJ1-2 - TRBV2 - TGTGCCAGCAGGGGGGAGGGCTCAGCTAACTATGGCTACACCTTC CASRGEGSANYGYTF
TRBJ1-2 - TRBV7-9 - TGTGCCAGCAGCTCCAGAGACAGATATGGCTACACCTTC CASSSRDRYGYTF
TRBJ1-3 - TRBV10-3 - TGTGCCATCAGTCCTGATCCCTCTGGAAACACCATATATTTT CAISPDPSGNTIYF
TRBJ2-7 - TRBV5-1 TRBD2 TGCGCCAGCAGCTCGGGGGGACCCTACGAGCAGTACTTC CASSSGGPYEQYF
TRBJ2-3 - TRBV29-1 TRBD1 TGCAGCGTTGAACCCCCAACCGGGACAGGGGGGCGAGATACGCAGTATTTT CSVEPPTGTGGRDTQYF
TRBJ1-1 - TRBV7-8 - TGTGCCAGCAGCGGCAGTGGCACAATGAACACTGAAGCTTTCTTT CASSGSGTMNTEAFF
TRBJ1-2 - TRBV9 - TGTGCCAGCAGCGTAGACGGCAGGTTTAGGAGTGACTACACCTTC CASSVDGRFRSDYTF
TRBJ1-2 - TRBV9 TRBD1 TGTGCCAGCAGCCCTCATGGAATACAGGGGGGTCCTCAGACTAACTATGGCTACACCTTC CASSPHGIQGGPQTNYGYTF
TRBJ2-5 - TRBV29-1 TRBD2 TGCAGCGTTGAAAGCCCCCAGCGGGGGACCTACCAAGAGACCCAGTACTTC CSVESPQRGTYQETQYF
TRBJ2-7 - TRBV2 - TGTGCCAGCAGTGAGGTGGGGGAAACATCCTACGAGCAGTACTTC CASSEVGETSYEQYF
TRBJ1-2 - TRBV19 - TGTGCCAGTAGTATGGCCAGGGTAAACTATGGCTACACCTTC CASSMARVNYGYTF
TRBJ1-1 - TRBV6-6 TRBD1 TGTGCCAGCAGTTACCCCGGACAGGGGAAGAACACTGAAGCTTTCTTT CASSYPGQGKNTEAFF
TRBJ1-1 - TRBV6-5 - TGTGCCATACACCCCTGGCCGAGGGGCGGTGAAGCTTTCTTT CAIHPWPRGGEAFF
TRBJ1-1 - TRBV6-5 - TGTGCCAGCAGGCCTCGGGGATTAGGTGAAGCTTTCTTT CASRPRGLGEAFF